The rows below give T cell receptor beta chains drawn from one sample of a study of T cells after posttransplantation cyclophosphamide. This table comes from immunoSEQ multiplex PCR, and its TCRdb copy is limited to in-frame clones, with some not included. The data show some 17,000 clones, about three quarters seen once. The source was CD8+ T cells sorted from PBMCs, collected about 1,900 days after a stem cell transplant with posttransplant cyclophosphamide. The receptor source for this set is a female patient aged 40-49 years who received an allogeneic stem cell transplant from a related donor, was CMV-positive, and had no GVHD. T cells may partly derive from the graft donor. Each CDR3 is given with its conserved first and last residue. The D gene is left open where the match is weak. Where a row states a size, it is once, few, many or the class of an expanded clone; other rows omit it.

NA	TRBV5-8	NA	TRBJ2-7	TGTGCCAGCAGCTGGTCTCCGCGGGTGGAGCAGTACTTC	CASSWSPRVEQYF
NA	TRBV7-8	NA	TRBJ2-7	TGTGCCAGCAGCCCACCGACTACCTCCTACGAGCAGTACTTC	CASSPPTTSYEQYF
TRBD1	TRBV7-7	NA	TRBJ2-5	TGTGCTAGCAGCTCCGACAGGGGTGAAGAGACCCAGTACTTC	CASSSDRGEETQYF
NA	TRBV4-3	few	TRBJ2-1	TGCGCCAGCAGCCAAGTCTTCGATCGGGGGAGCTCCTACAATGAGCAGTTCTTC	CASSQVFDRGSSYNEQFF
TRBD1	TRBV5-6	few	TRBJ2-7	TGTGCCAGCAGCTGGGACAGGGGCGTCCCTGGGGCCCCCTTC	CASSWDRGVPGAPF
NA	TRBV6-5	NA	TRBJ1-5	TGTGCCAGCTGCCAGGACTACTATCAGCCCCAGCATTTT	CASCQDYYQPQHF
TRBD1	TRBV7-9	NA	TRBJ1-1	TGTGCCAGCAGCTGGACAGGGATGAACACTGAAGCTTTCTTT	CASSWTGMNTEAFF
TRBD1	TRBV6-1	few	TRBJ1-1	TGTGCCAGCAGTGAGGCCTCGACAGGGCCCCTCACTGAAGCTTTCTTT	CASSEASTGPLTEAFF
TRBD1	TRBV6-5	NA	TRBJ1-5	TGTGCCAGCAGTCAACTCAGGGGGGACAATCAGCCCCAGCATTTT	CASSQLRGDNQPQHF
NA	TRBV7-9	NA	TRBJ1-1	TGTGCCAGCAGCTTAGCGGGGGAGGGGGTCACTGAAGCTTTCTTT	CASSLAGEGVTEAFF
NA	TRBV25-1	NA	TRBJ2-7	TGTGCCAGCAGTGACTTCGGGGGGCCCTACGAGCAGTACTTC	CASSDFGGPYEQYF
NA	TRBV5-1	NA	TRBJ2-7	TGTGCCAGCAGCTTGCCAGGGGATTACGAGCAGTACTTC	CASSLPGDYEQYF
NA	TRBV9	NA	TRBJ1-2	TGTGCCAGCAGCCCTGGAGAAACGTATGGCTACACCTTC	CASSPGETYGYTF
TRBD1	TRBV14	NA	TRBJ1-1	TGTGCCAGCAGAAGACAGGGGGCCGGTGCTGAAGCTTTCTTT	CASRRQGAGAEAFF
TRBD1	TRBV10-2	NA	TRBJ2-2	TGCGCCAGCAGCCTCGCGGACAGGTTGACCGGGGAGCTGTTTTTT	CASSLADRLTGELFF
TRBD2	TRBV5-4	NA	TRBJ2-1	TGTGCCAGCAGCTTGGCCAGAAGCGGGGGCGGCTGCGAGCAGTTCTTC	CASSLARSGGGCEQFF
TRBD1	TRBV7-9	NA	TRBJ2-1	TGTGCCAGCAGCCCCGGGACAGGGTACAATGAGCAGTTCTTC	CASSPGTGYNEQFF
TRBD1	TRBV29-1	NA	TRBJ1-1	TGCAGCGTTGAGTTAGGGGGCCGGGCCACTGAAGCTTTCTTT	CSVELGGRATEAFF
TRBD1	TRBV11-2	NA	TRBJ1-1	TGTGCCAGCAGCTTAGCGGGACAGGGGAGCACTGAAGCTTTCTTT	CASSLAGQGSTEAFF
TRBD1	TRBV11-2	few	TRBJ1-1	TGTGCCAGCAGCATAGGAGGGACAGGGGAAGCTTTCTTT	CASSIGGTGEAFF
NA	TRBV5-1	few	TRBJ2-7	TGCGCCAGCAGCTTGGCAGGGAGGAACTTC	CASSLAGRNF
TRBD1	TRBV19	NA	TRBJ1-1	TGTGCCAGTATAACAGGGGGCGCGAACACTGAAGCTTTCTTT	CASITGGANTEAFF
TRBD1	TRBV7-9	NA	TRBJ2-5	TGTGCCAGCAGCATAACCGGGACAGTTCAAGAGACCCAGTACTTC	CASSITGTVQETQYF
NA	TRBV2	NA	TRBJ2-5	TGTGCCAGCAGCTTGCAACAGGGAAATCAAGAGACCCAGTACTTC	CASSLQQGNQETQYF
TRBD1	TRBV9	NA	TRBJ2-3	TGTGCCAGCAGCAGACAGGGGGGAGGCACAGATACGCAGTATTTT	CASSRQGGGTDTQYF
TRBD1	TRBV6-1	NA	TRBJ1-2	TGTGCCAGCAGTGCAGGACAGGGGACGTACTATGGCTACACCTTC	CASSAGQGTYYGYTF
NA	TRBV4-1	NA	TRBJ1-2	TGCGCCAGCAGCCAAGATCCAGGGATCGATGGCTACACCTTC	CASSQDPGIDGYTF
NA	TRBV10-3	NA	TRBJ2-7	TGTGCCATCAGTGGAATTACAGGGAACGGAGTTATCGAGCAGTACTTC	CAISGITGNGVIEQYF
NA	TRBV7-6	NA	TRBJ1-1	TGTGCCAGCAGCTCCTATTCCCGGGTCACTGAAGCTTTCTTT	CASSSYSRVTEAFF
TRBD1	TRBV7-3	NA	TRBJ2-1	TGTGCCAGCAGTCCCGGACAGGGGGTTTACAATGAGCAGTTCTTC	CASSPGQGVYNEQFF
NA	TRBV7-3	few	TRBJ2-3	TGTGCCAGCAGCTTAAGTGGGCTAGATACGCAGTATTTT	CASSLSGLDTQYF
TRBD1	TRBV7-9	NA	TRBJ1-5	TGTGCCAGCAGCCCAACAGGGGGCAATCAGCCCCAGCATTTT	CASSPTGGNQPQHF
TRBD2	TRBV11-3	NA	TRBJ2-2	TGTGCCAGCAGCTTAGGGCCGGGACTAGCGAACACCGGGGAGCTGTTTTTT	CASSLGPGLANTGELFF
NA	TRBV4-1	NA	TRBJ1-6	TGCGCCAGCAGCCTCGGGAGGGGCTATAATTCACCCCTCCACTTT	CASSLGRGYNSPLHF
NA	TRBV13	NA	TRBJ2-1	TGTGCCAGCAGCTTAGGACAGGGTGGTGAGCAGTTCTTC	CASSLGQGGEQFF
TRBD2	TRBV5-1	NA	TRBJ2-3	TGCGCCAGCAGCTTGGGGAGCCGGGGACTAGCGGGGGCAGATACGCAGTATTTT	CASSLGSRGLAGADTQYF
NA	TRBV6-6	NA	TRBJ1-1	TGTGCCAGCAGTTACTCGAGGCAGCAAGAGGTCAAGGCTTTCTTT	CASSYSRQQEVKAFF
NA	TRBV7-2	NA	TRBJ2-1	TGTGCCAGCAGCTCTTTCTTGGGGCCGGCCTATGAGCAGTTCTTC	CASSSFLGPAYEQFF
NA	TRBV6-5	NA	TRBJ1-2	TGTGCCAGCAGTTACCAGGAAGACTATGGCTACACCTTC	CASSYQEDYGYTF
TRBD1	TRBV11-2	NA	TRBJ2-2	TGTGCCAGCAGCCATCCGGGACAGACTAACACCGGGGAGCTGTTTTTT	CASSHPGQTNTGELFF
NA	TRBV7-9	NA	TRBJ2-7	TGTGCCAGCAGCTACTCCTCGGACAGATCGTACGAGCAGTACTTC	CASSYSSDRSYEQYF
TRBD2	TRBV5-1	once	TRBJ2-2	TGCGCCAGCAGCTCCCCTCGCGCGGGGGGAATGACCGGGGAGCTGTTTTTT	CASSSPRAGGMTGELFF
TRBD2	TRBV5-1	NA	TRBJ2-7	TGCGCCAGCAGCTTGACCCCCGTAGGTAGCGGGTTCTCCTACGAGCAGTACTTC	CASSLTPVGSGFSYEQYF
TRBD2	TRBV11-2	NA	TRBJ2-5	TGTGCCAGCAGCTCCCGACTAGCGGGGAAGCAAGAGACCCAGTACTTC	CASSSRLAGKQETQYF
TRBD2	TRBV18	NA	TRBJ2-3	TGTGCCAGCTCACCTCTAGGACTAGCGAGCACAGATACGCAGTATTTT	CASSPLGLASTDTQYF
NA	TRBV7-9	NA	TRBJ2-7	TGTGCCAGCAGCCCCTTGACAGGAGATTACGAGCAGTACTTC	CASSPLTGDYEQYF
TRBD1	TRBV29-1	NA	TRBJ1-2	TGCAGCGTTGAAGGTAGACAGGGGACTGACTATGGCTACACCTTC	CSVEGRQGTDYGYTF
NA	TRBV19	NA	TRBJ2-7	TGTGCCAGTAGTAGGCAGGGGGGATACGAGCAGTACTTC	CASSRQGGYEQYF
NA	TRBV6-1	NA	TRBJ1-2	TGTGCCAGCAGTGCCACAGGCATCTTTGACTACACCTTC	CASSATGIFDYTF
TRBD1	TRBV7-9	NA	TRBJ2-7	TGTGCCAGCAGCCTAGGGGACAGCCACGAGCAGTACTTC	CASSLGDSHEQYF
NA	TRBV11-2	NA	TRBJ2-2	TGTGCCAGCAGCCTTATCGGGGAGCTGTTTTTT	CASSLIGELFF
NA	TRBV11-2	NA	TRBJ2-5	TGTGCCAGCAGCTTACGGAAGGTGGGGGGCCAAGAGACCCAGTACTTC	CASSLRKVGGQETQYF
NA	TRBV5-6	NA	TRBJ1-5	TGTGCCAGCAGCCTCGGGGGTACAGGCCAGCCCCAGCATTTT	CASSLGGTGQPQHF